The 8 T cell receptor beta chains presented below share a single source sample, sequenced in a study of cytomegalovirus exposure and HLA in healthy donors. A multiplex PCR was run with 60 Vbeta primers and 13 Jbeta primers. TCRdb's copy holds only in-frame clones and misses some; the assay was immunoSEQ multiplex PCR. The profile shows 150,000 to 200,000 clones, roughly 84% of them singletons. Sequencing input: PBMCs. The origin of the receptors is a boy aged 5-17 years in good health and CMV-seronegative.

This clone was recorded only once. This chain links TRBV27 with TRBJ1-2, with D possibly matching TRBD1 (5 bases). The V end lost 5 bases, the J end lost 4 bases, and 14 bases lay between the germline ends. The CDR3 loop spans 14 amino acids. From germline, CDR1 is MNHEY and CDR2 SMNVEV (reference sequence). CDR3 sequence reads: CASSTGDLRYGYTF. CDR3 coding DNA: TGTGCCAGCAGTACAGGAGACCTTCGCTATGGCTACACCTTC.

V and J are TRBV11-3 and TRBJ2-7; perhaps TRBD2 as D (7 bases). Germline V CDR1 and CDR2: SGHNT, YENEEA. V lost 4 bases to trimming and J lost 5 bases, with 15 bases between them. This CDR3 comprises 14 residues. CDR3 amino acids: CASSSEGGFDEQYF. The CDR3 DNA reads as TGTGCCAGCAGCTCCGAGGGGGGGTTCGACGAGCAGTACTTC. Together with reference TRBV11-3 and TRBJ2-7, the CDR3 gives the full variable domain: EAGVVQSPRYKIIEKKQPVAFWCNPISGHNTLYWYLQNLGQGPELLIRYENEEAVDDSQLPKDRFSAERLKGVDSTLKIQPAELGDSAVYLCASSSEGGFDEQYFGPGTRLTVT.

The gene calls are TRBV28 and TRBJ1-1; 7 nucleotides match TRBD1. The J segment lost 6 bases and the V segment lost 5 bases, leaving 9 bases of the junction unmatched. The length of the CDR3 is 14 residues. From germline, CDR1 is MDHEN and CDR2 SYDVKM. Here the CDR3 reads CASSPGQVRAEAFF. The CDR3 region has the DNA TGTGCCAGCAGTCCCGGACAGGTCCGGGCTGAAGCTTTCTTT. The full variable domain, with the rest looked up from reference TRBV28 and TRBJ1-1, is DVKVTQSSRYLVKRTGEKVFLECVQDMDHENMFWYRQDPGLGLRLIYFSYDVKMKEKGDIPEGYSVSREKKERFSLILESASTNQTSMYLCASSPGQVRAEAFFGQGTRLTVV.

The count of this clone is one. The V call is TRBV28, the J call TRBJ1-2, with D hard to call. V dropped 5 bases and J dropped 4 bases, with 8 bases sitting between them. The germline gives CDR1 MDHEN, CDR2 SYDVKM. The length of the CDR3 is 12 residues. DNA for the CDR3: TGTGCCAGCAGTCTCTCAGTCTATGGCTACACCTTC. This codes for CASSLSVYGYTF.

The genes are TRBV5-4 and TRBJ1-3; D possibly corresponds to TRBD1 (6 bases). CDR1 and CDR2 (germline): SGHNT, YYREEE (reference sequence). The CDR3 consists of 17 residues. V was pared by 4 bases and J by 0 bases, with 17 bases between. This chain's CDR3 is CASSAGQSADSGNTIYF. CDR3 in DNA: TGTGCCAGCAGCGCTGGACAGTCGGCGGACTCTGGAAACACCATATATTTT.

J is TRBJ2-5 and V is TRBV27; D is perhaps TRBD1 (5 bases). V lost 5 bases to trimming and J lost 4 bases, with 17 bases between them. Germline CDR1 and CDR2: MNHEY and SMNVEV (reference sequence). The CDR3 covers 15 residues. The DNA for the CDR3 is TGTGCCAGCAGTGAGACAGTGGTTTATGGAGAGACCCAGTACTTC. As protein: CASSETVVYGETQYF.

CDR3 bases: TGTGCCAGCATTCCGGCGAGGGAGATAAGGGCTTTCTTT. This gives the protein CASIPAREIRAFF. The chain is built from TRBV28 and TRBJ1-1; D remains ambiguous. Per germline, CDR1 MDHEN and CDR2 SYDVKM. The V end lost 7 bases, the J end lost 11 bases, and 20 bases lay between the germline ends. The CDR3 extends over 13 amino acids.

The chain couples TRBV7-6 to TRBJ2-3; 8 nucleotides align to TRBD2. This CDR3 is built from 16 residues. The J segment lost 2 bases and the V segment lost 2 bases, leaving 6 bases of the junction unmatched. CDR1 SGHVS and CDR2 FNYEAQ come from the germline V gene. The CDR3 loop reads CASSLLAGGLTDTQYF. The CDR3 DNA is TGTGCCAGCAGCTTACTCGCGGGGGGCCTCACAGATACGCAGTATTTT.